The entry below gives a single T cell receptor beta chain sequence along with its context. This entry is derived from a study of T cell changes during pregnancy in multiple sclerosis. Trimming left V 6 bases short and J 2 bases short, with 14 bases between. Per the germline V gene, CDR1 is MNHEY and CDR2 is SVGAGI. The CDR3 consists of 15 residues. Sequenced by immunoSEQ multiplex PCR; TCRdb stores in-frame clones only, minus some. The table includes about 70,000 clones, roughly 91% detected once. The TCR was taken from a female donor with multiple sclerosis, enrolled in a pregnancy study. V usage is TRBV6-5 and J usage is TRBJ1-3; D is unresolved. Source: CD4+ T cells from peripheral blood mononuclear cells, taken after pregnancy. This CDR3 is CASSPTISAGNTIYF. The CDR3 DNA reads as TGTGCCAGCAGCCCCACTATATCCGCTGGAAACACCATATATTTT.